Listed here are 12 T cell receptor beta chains from one sample, sequenced in a study of regulatory T cells in long-lasting Graves disease. Assembly of TCR beta libraries relied on iRepertoire HTBI primers together with Arm-PCR of CDR3 regions. TCRdb itself ran the multiplex PCR reads through MiXCR, one entry per CDR3 protein. The sample lists 360,000 or so distinct CDR3 sequences; around 15% were seen once. Time point given: newly diagnosed GD, antithyroid drugs for less than 3 months. There was RNA extracted from PBMCs, and the TCR library was made from it. These records were also assigned to another study, of T cells in Graves' hyperthyroidism and ophthalmopathy.

The input for sequencing was peripheral blood mononuclear cells (PBMCs), taken at new diagnosis, from a patient treated with antithyroid drugs. Receptor source: a woman aged 18-30 years with Graves disease.

This clonotype was counted many times. This chain connects TRBV29-1 to TRBJ2-2, with a weak D call TRBD2 (6 bases). V was cut by 2 bases and J by 4 bases, with 23 bases left in between. Germline CDR1 SQVTM, CDR2 ANQGSEA. The CDR3 totals 18 residues. This CDR3 reads CSVETGVSASVGTGELFF. CDR3 in DNA: TGCAGCGTTGAAACGGGAGTCTCGGCGTCTGTTGGCACCGGGGAGCTGTTTTTT.

The sample holds many counts of this clonotype. This chain joins TRBV11-2 and TRBJ2-1, with TRBD2 matching over 14 bases. With V trimmed by 5 bases and J by 4 bases, 4 bases remained unmatched. The germline CDR1 and CDR2 sequences are SGHAT and FQNNGV. The CDR3 has 16 residues. The CDR3 DNA reads as TGTGCCAGCAGCGGAGGGACTAGCGGGAGTTACAATGAGCAGTTCTTC. This gives the protein CASSGGTSGSYNEQFF.

The rearrangement joins TRBV5-1 to TRBJ2-7; TRBD1 might be the D (5 bases). V was trimmed by 1 base and J by 0 bases, leaving 14 bases between them. This CDR3 comprises 16 residues. In germline, CDR1 is SGHRS, CDR2 YFSETQ. In DNA form, the CDR3 reads TGCGCCAGCAGCTTGATTCAGGGTTTGGGCTCCTACGAGCAGTACTTC. Translating gives CASSLIQGLGSYEQYF.

This clonotype was seen a handful of times. This may come from a read error, since a much larger clone is one base off. V gene TRBV6-2 or TRBV6-3 combines with J gene TRBJ2-7; D gene uncertain. The CDR3 is 11 residues long. Germline loops: CDR1 MNHEY, CDR2 SVGEGT. V lost 6 bases to trimming and J lost 3 bases, with 6 bases between them. CDR3 protein: CASSQIYEQYF. The CDR3 DNA reads TGTGCCAGCAGCCAAATCTACGAGCAGTACTTC.

This clonotype was seen repeatedly, ten times or more. V and J are TRBV5-6 and TRBJ2-5, with 7 bases lining up with TRBD1. Germline trimming cut 4 bases from V and 3 bases from J; bases unmatched to any gene: 3. The germline gives CDR1 SGHDT, CDR2 YYEEEE. The CDR3 extends over 13 amino acids. The CDR3 reads CASSETGEETQYF. CDR3 DNA sequence: TGTGCCAGCAGCGAAACAGGGGAAGAGACCCAGTACTTC. Based on the CDR3 plus reference TRBV5-6 and TRBJ2-5, the full variable domain is DAGVTQSPTHLIKTRGQQVTLRCSPKSGHDTVSWYQQALGQGPQFIFQYYEEEERQRGNFPDRFSGHQFPNYSSELNVNALLLGDSALYLCASSETGEETQYFGPGTRLLVL.

This rearrangement joins TRBV6-9 to TRBJ2-5, with D possibly being TRBD1 (6 bases). The V end was cut by 3 bases, the J end by 4 bases, with 12 bases between. The V gene's germline CDR1 is MNHGY and CDR2 SVAAGI. This CDR3 has 14 amino acids. The CDR3 DNA is TGTGCCAGCAGTTACCCCGGGACACGAGAGACCCAGTACTTC. This encodes CASSYPGTRETQYF.

This clonotype was observed at least ten times. The chain is built from TRBV5-6 and TRBJ2-3, with D unresolved. Trimming cost V 1 base and J 4 bases, with 10 bases left between them. Germline lookup yields CDR1 SGHDT and CDR2 YYEEEE. CDR3 length: 14 residues. The CDR3: CASSLIGPADTQYF. The CDR3 DNA follows: TGTGCCAGCAGCTTGATCGGGCCCGCAGATACGCAGTATTTT.

This clonotype has ten or more counts. The chain links TRBV11-2 to TRBJ1-6; 11 bases line up with TRBD1. Germline V CDR1 and CDR2: SGHAT, FQNNGV. The CDR3 sequence is 16 residues long. After removal of 1 base from V and 9 bases from J, the junction contained 5 bases not matched to a gene. CDR3 in DNA: TGTGCCAGCAGCTTAGGGACAGGGGGCTTAGTTTCACCCCTCCACTTT. It encodes CASSLGTGGLVSPLHF. The full variable domain, in which reference TRBV11-2 and TRBJ1-6 provide the parts outside the CDR3, is EAGVAQSPRYKIIEKRQSVAFWCNPISGHATLYWYQQILGQGPKLLIQFQNNGVVDDSQLPKDRFSAERLKGVDSTLKIQPAKLEDSAVYLCASSLGTGGLVSPLHFGNGTRLTVT.

This clonotype was counted only a few times. The chain employs TRBV4-1 and TRBJ2-4; 12 nucleotides align to TRBD1. The CDR3 has 20 residues. Trimming cost V 5 bases and J 3 bases; bases outside gene matches: 17. Germline values: CDR1 MGHRA, CDR2 YSYEKL. The CDR3 sequence is CASSALGTGGGGVVKNIQYF. CDR3 DNA: TGCGCCAGCAGCGCCCTCGGGACAGGGGGCGGTGGAGTAGTCAAAAACATTCAGTACTTC.

V is TRBV10-3 and J is TRBJ1-6, with 8 nucleotides matching TRBD1. After removal of 4 bases from V and 3 bases from J, the junction contained 5 bases not matched to a gene. Per germline, CDR1 ENHRY and CDR2 SYGVKD. This CDR3 comprises 16 residues. CDR3: CAISGEDRGYNSPLHF. For the CDR3, the DNA is TGTGCCATCAGTGGTGAAGACAGGGGCTATAATTCACCCCTCCACTTT.

This clonotype has more than one count but fewer than ten. The rearrangement links TRBV20-1 to TRBJ1-2; possibly TRBD1 for D (5 bases). The CDR3 runs 11 residues. The ends were cut back, 2 bases at V and 4 bases at J, with 5 bases in the middle. The V gene's germline CDR1 is DFQATT and CDR2 SNEGSKA (reference sequence). CDR3 loop: CSARTGYGYTF. CDR3 DNA sequence: TGCAGTGCTAGAACAGGCTATGGCTACACCTTC.

This chain links TRBV9 with TRBJ1-3; D remains unclear. Germline CDR1 reads SGDLS; CDR2 reads YYNGEE. The CDR3 consists of 14 residues. Trimming removed 0 bases from V and 2 bases from J, with 6 bases in between. The CDR3 DNA follows: TGTGCCAGCAGCGTAGGAGGACCTGGAAACACCATATATTTT. Translated, it gives CASSVGGPGNTIYF.